In this sample, the clone carrying this TCR beta chain turned up a few times. Germline CDR1 is SGHRS and CDR2 is YFSETQ. V was trimmed by 0 bases and J by 6 bases, leaving 9 bases between them. The CDR3 totals 14 residues. The record originates from a study of blood T cell repertoires in COVID-19. Study as a whole: Acute and convalescent COVID-19 samples came from the United States, Italy and Spain.

TCRdb's copy holds only in-frame clones and misses some; the assay was immunoSEQ multiplex PCR. The repertoire consists of about 240,000 clones, with about 68% occurring once and the leading ten covering 3.3%. The sample comprised peripheral blood. This sequence was found in a woman of 80 years or more with acute or convalescent COVID-19. The genes are TRBV5-1 and TRBJ2-2; possible D gene TRBD2, 5 bases. The CDR3 sequence is CASSLARGSGELFF. DNA for the CDR3: TGCGCCAGCAGCTTGGCCCGCGGGTCCGGGGAGCTGTTTTTT. Full variable domain (missing parts from reference TRBV5-1 and TRBJ2-2): KAGVTQTPRYLIKTRGQQVTLSCSPISGHRSVSWYQQTPGQGLQFLFEYFSETQRNKGNFPGRFSGRQFSNSRSEMNVSTLELGDSALYLCASSLARGSGELFFGEGSRLTVL.